This T cell receptor beta chain was identified during a study of shared clonotypes between healthy human individuals. Replicate sorted-subset PCRs were loaded with around 0.2 ug DNA, about 31,000 T cell genomes. Produced via immunoSEQ multiplex PCR; TCRdb's table is partial and in-frame only. The data show 2 million to 2.5 million clones, 90% to 95% seen once. Trimming took 2 bases from V and 5 from J; bases not matched to a gene: 6. Germline CDR1 and CDR2: MNHEY and SVGAGI. The CDR3 is 15 amino acids. The sample consisted of naive CD4+ T cells sorted from blood. The subset is: CD45RA+ positively selected. V gene TRBV6-5 combines with J gene TRBJ1-1; 9 nucleotides align to TRBD1. The TCR was taken from a man between 18 and 29 years old in good health. The CDR3 protein is CASSYNRGQGTEAFF. DNA of the CDR3: TGTGCCAGCAGTTACAACAGGGGGCAAGGGACTGAAGCTTTCTTT.